This TCR beta chain emerged from a study of cytomegalovirus exposure and HLA in healthy donors. PCR was performed using 60 Vbeta and 13 Jbeta primers. TCRdb's copy holds only in-frame clones and misses some; the assay was immunoSEQ multiplex PCR. This sample has 100,000 to 150,000 clones; over 60% occur once, and the top ten carry around 4%. Concerning this clone: What it binds is unknown.

Study-wide findings and caveats: Several of the most significant clusters appeared linked to common viral pathogens, based on a later analysis.

The sequenced material came from PBMCs. The clonotype originates from a human donor in good health.

CDR3 residues: CASSHSTGNTEAFF. The CDR3 nucleotides read TGTGCCAGCAGCCATTCGACAGGGAACACTGAAGCTTTCTTT. The J gene is TRBJ1-1, the V gene TRBV11-2, with D possibly matching TRBD1 (6 bases). Per germline, CDR1 SGHAT and CDR2 FQNNGV. This CDR3 region has 14 residues. Trimming stripped 5 bases from V and 1 base from J, with 11 bases between.